A selection of T cell receptor beta chains follows, all from one sample in a study of cytomegalovirus exposure and HLA in healthy donors. TCRdb's table, derived via immunoSEQ multiplex PCR, lists solely in-frame clones and lacks some. This repertoire shows 60,000 or so clones, 85% to 95% found once; its top ten account for about 2.1%. The sample consisted of PBMCs. The source of these receptors is a man aged 18 to 35 in good health and CMV-seronegative. Each CDR3 is given with its conserved first and last residue. A D gene is named only where the DNA matches it firmly. Clone size is shown for a subset of rows, as once, few, many or a class of expanded clone.

J gene: TRBJ2-5; clone size: -; V gene: TRBV19; D gene: TRBD1; CDR3 DNA: TGTGCCAGTAGTATGCCGGACAGGGTAGAGACCCAGTACTTC; CDR3 protein: CASSMPDRVETQYF
J gene: TRBJ2-1; clone size: -; V gene: TRBV5-6; D gene: TRBD1; CDR3 DNA: TGTGCCAGCAGCGCTCGGGGCCGGGACAGTGATCACTACAATGAGCAGTTCTTC; CDR3 protein: CASSARGRDSDHYNEQFF
J gene: TRBJ2-1; clone size: -; V gene: TRBV5-6; D gene: -; CDR3 DNA: TGTGCCAGCAGCTCGTACAATGAGCAGTTCTTC; CDR3 protein: CASSSYNEQFF
J gene: TRBJ2-1; clone size: -; V gene: TRBV14; D gene: TRBD1; CDR3 DNA: TGTGCCAGCAGCCAAAATAACAGGGGTGGTGAGCAGTTCTTC; CDR3 protein: CASSQNNRGGEQFF
J gene: TRBJ2-7; clone size: -; V gene: TRBV19; D gene: TRBD1; CDR3 DNA: TGTGCCAGTAGTGTCGGGACAGTTGCCGAGCAGTACTTC; CDR3 protein: CASSVGTVAEQYF
J gene: TRBJ1-3; clone size: -; V gene: TRBV19; D gene: TRBD1; CDR3 DNA: TGTGCCAGTACTAAGGACAGGGTGTTTGGAAACACCATATATTTT; CDR3 protein: CASTKDRVFGNTIYF
J gene: TRBJ2-7; clone size: -; V gene: TRBV7-9; D gene: -; CDR3 DNA: TGTGCCAGCAGCTTTGCGGGATCCTACGAGCAGTACTTC; CDR3 protein: CASSFAGSYEQYF
J gene: TRBJ2-4; clone size: -; V gene: TRBV13; D gene: -; CDR3 DNA: TGTGCCAGCAGCTCATTAGCCAAAAACATTCAGTACTTC; CDR3 protein: CASSSLAKNIQYF
J gene: TRBJ2-5; clone size: -; V gene: TRBV7-3; D gene: TRBD2; CDR3 DNA: TGTGCCAGCAGCCCGGGACTAGCGGTCCAAGAGACCCAGTACTTC; CDR3 protein: CASSPGLAVQETQYF
J gene: TRBJ1-2; clone size: once; V gene: TRBV4-1; D gene: TRBD1; CDR3 DNA: TGCGCCAGCAGCCAAGAGTTTCGGGACAGGGTCCTTGGCTACACCTTC; CDR3 protein: CASSQEFRDRVLGYTF
J gene: TRBJ1-5; clone size: -; V gene: TRBV28; D gene: -; CDR3 DNA: TGTGCCAGCAGACACGGTCAGGTCTTGCAGCCCCAGCATTTT; CDR3 protein: CASRHGQVLQPQHF
J gene: TRBJ2-2; clone size: -; V gene: TRBV7-9; D gene: -; CDR3 DNA: TGTGCCAGCAGCCCGACACAGGGGAACACCGGGGAGCTGTTTTTT; CDR3 protein: CASSPTQGNTGELFF
J gene: TRBJ1-1; clone size: -; V gene: TRBV6-5; D gene: -; CDR3 DNA: TGTGCCAGCAGTCCGTGGGGGCAGAAGAACACTGAAGCTTTCTTT; CDR3 protein: CASSPWGQKNTEAFF
J gene: TRBJ1-1; clone size: -; V gene: TRBV27; D gene: -; CDR3 DNA: TGTGCCAGCAGTTTATATACAGCTATGAACACTGAAGCTTTCTTT; CDR3 protein: CASSLYTAMNTEAFF
J gene: TRBJ1-2; clone size: -; V gene: TRBV2; D gene: -; CDR3 DNA: TGTGCCAGCGCAATTCAACAGGGAGGCTACACCTTC; CDR3 protein: CASAIQQGGYTF
J gene: TRBJ1-1; clone size: -; V gene: TRBV11-3; D gene: TRBD1; CDR3 DNA: TGTGCCAGCAGTAGACAGGGCGGAATGAACACTGAAGCTTTCTTT; CDR3 protein: CASSRQGGMNTEAFF
J gene: TRBJ1-1; clone size: -; V gene: TRBV5-6; D gene: -; CDR3 DNA: TGTGCCAGCAGCTTGGCGGGTATTGCTGAAGCTTTCTTT; CDR3 protein: CASSLAGIAEAFF
J gene: TRBJ2-1; clone size: -; V gene: TRBV19; D gene: TRBD1; CDR3 DNA: TGTGCCAGTACCCCGACAGGGTTCAATGAGCAGTTCTTC; CDR3 protein: CASTPTGFNEQFF
J gene: TRBJ2-6; clone size: -; V gene: TRBV19; D gene: -; CDR3 DNA: TGTGCCAGTAGTATGCCCCCGATGCGCTCTGGGGCCAACGTCCTGACTTTC; CDR3 protein: CASSMPPMRSGANVLTF
J gene: TRBJ2-3; clone size: -; V gene: TRBV5-5; D gene: TRBD2; CDR3 DNA: TGTGCCAGCAGCTTTCCGACTAGCGGGGGCACAGATACGCAGTATTTT; CDR3 protein: CASSFPTSGGTDTQYF
J gene: TRBJ2-2; clone size: -; V gene: TRBV19; D gene: -; CDR3 DNA: TGTGCCAGTACCCATCAGGCTACCGGGGAGCTGTTTTTT; CDR3 protein: CASTHQATGELFF
J gene: TRBJ2-3; clone size: -; V gene: TRBV5-6; D gene: -; CDR3 DNA: TGTGCCAGCAGCTTGGGAGGGAGTCCAGATACGCAGTATTTT; CDR3 protein: CASSLGGSPDTQYF
J gene: TRBJ2-5; clone size: -; V gene: TRBV5-1; D gene: TRBD2; CDR3 DNA: TGCGCCAGCACCCAACGGGCGGGAGTGGAGACCCAGTACTTC; CDR3 protein: CASTQRAGVETQYF
J gene: TRBJ2-3; clone size: once; V gene: TRBV5-1; D gene: -; CDR3 DNA: TGCGCCAGCAGCTTCGCGCAGGGTAGAGCAGATACGCAGTATTTT; CDR3 protein: CASSFAQGRADTQYF
J gene: TRBJ2-7; clone size: -; V gene: TRBV28; D gene: -; CDR3 DNA: TGTGCCAGCAGCCTCGCGGGACAGAGGGCCTGGTGGCAGTACTTC; CDR3 protein: CASSLAGQRAWWQYF
J gene: TRBJ1-5; clone size: -; V gene: TRBV6-6; D gene: -; CDR3 DNA: TGTGCCAGCAGTTACCCGGGGGTGGCTCAGCCCCAGCATTTT; CDR3 protein: CASSYPGVAQPQHF
J gene: TRBJ2-2; clone size: -; V gene: TRBV4-3; D gene: TRBD2; CDR3 DNA: TGCGCCAGCAGCCAAGATTTCGGGACTAGCGTAAACGGGGAGCTGTTTTTT; CDR3 protein: CASSQDFGTSVNGELFF
J gene: TRBJ2-3; clone size: -; V gene: TRBV6-5; D gene: TRBD2; CDR3 DNA: TGTGCCAGCAGTTACGGCCTAGCGGGAGGTCCAGATACGCAGTATTTT; CDR3 protein: CASSYGLAGGPDTQYF
J gene: TRBJ2-5; clone size: -; V gene: TRBV4-1; D gene: TRBD1; CDR3 DNA: TGCGCCAGCAGCTCGGACAGGGGCCAAGAGACCCAGTACTTC; CDR3 protein: CASSSDRGQETQYF